Given below is one T cell receptor (beta chain) in context. As yet, its antigen is unknown. These data are taken from a study of cytomegalovirus exposure and HLA in healthy donors. Study results and limitations: According to reports, the classifier identified cytomegalovirus status with high specificity and sensitivity.

PCR employed 60 Vbeta and 13 Jbeta primers. Profiling relied on immunoSEQ multiplex PCR, and the TCRdb table lists in-frame clones only, not all of them. The sample consists of roughly 110,000 clones, around three quarters of them appearing once. The CDR3 contains 11 residues. Trimming removed 3 bases at V and 3 bases at J, with 3 bases between. Germline V gives CDR1 SGDLS, CDR2 YYNGEE. Sequencing input: PBMCs. V and J are TRBV9 and TRBJ2-5; D remains ambiguous. The sequence was collected from a woman aged 50 to 60 in good health and CMV-seropositive. CDR3 residues: CASSDKETQYF. In DNA, the CDR3 is TGTGCCAGCAGCGATAAAGAGACCCAGTACTTC.